Listed here is a single TCR beta chain. The CDR3 regions of TCR beta were amplified from RNA transcripts. Using the HTBI primer set, a first-round RT-PCR was run on the TCR CDR3. One entry per CDR3 protein, called by TCRdb with MiXCR from the multiplex PCR reads. Found here are 550,000 to 600,000 distinct CDR3 sequences, about half of them singletons; the top ten hold 15% to 20%. The V and J ends lost 4 bases and 4 bases respectively, with 11 bases between them. The CDR3 runs to 13 residues. The germline V gene has CDR1 SNHLY and CDR2 FYNNEI. The record originates from a study of T cells in Graves' hyperthyroidism and ophthalmopathy.

Sequenced sample: peripheral blood or thyroid tissue (not recorded which). The sequence was collected from an adult woman with Graves' disease, either hyperthyroidism or ophthalmopathy (not recorded which). The chain combines TRBV2 with TRBJ2-7; possibly TRBD2 for D (5 bases). CDR3 nucleotide sequence: TGTGCCAGCAGTGGTCGGGGTCAATACGAGCAGTACTTC. Protein sequence: CASSGRGQYEQYF.